This T cell receptor beta chain is drawn from a study of blood T cell repertoires in COVID-19. Turning to the study itself: PBMCs, B-cell-depleted T cells, or T cells provided the cDNA or gDNA that made up the material.

CDR1 LGHNA and CDR2 YNFKEQ come from the germline V gene. Between the trimmed V and J ends, which lost 1 base and 2 bases, there was a span of 10 bases. The CDR3 has 15 amino acids. Here immunoSEQ multiplex PCR was the method, and the copy in TCRdb shows in-frame clones only, minus some. The sample contains 150,000 to 200,000 clones, around 84% of which appear only once. Participant age was roughly 18 to 89 years, and participants resided in about two dozen US areas. Donors were grouped by their self-reported clinical history. The study counted Cohort 3 donors as recovered given two negative PCRs, clearance, or symptom resolution.

The sequencing sample was made of PBMCs or T cells enriched from blood (not recorded which). The receptor was derived from a man aged 40-55 years who had recovered from COVID-19. This sequence joins TRBV4-2 and TRBJ2-3; D possibly corresponds to TRBD2 (6 bases). CDR3 sequence: CASSQGRGITDTQYF. The CDR3 DNA reads as TGTGCCAGCAGCCAAGGGAGGGGAATCACAGATACGCAGTATTTT.